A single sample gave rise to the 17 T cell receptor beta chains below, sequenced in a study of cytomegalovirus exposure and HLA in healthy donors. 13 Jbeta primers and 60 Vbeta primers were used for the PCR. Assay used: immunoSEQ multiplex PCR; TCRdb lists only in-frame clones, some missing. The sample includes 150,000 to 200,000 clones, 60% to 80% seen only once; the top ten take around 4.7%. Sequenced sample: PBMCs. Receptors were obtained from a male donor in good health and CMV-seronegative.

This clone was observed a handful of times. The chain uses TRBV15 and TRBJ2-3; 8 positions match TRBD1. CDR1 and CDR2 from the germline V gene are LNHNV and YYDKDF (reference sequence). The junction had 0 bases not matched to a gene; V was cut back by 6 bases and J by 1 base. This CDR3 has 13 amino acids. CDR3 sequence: CATRGQGTDTQYF. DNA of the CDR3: TGTGCCACCAGGGGACAGGGCACAGATACGCAGTATTTT. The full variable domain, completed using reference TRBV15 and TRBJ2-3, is DAMVIQNPRYQVTQFGKPVTLSCSQTLNHNVMYWYQQKSSQAPKLLFHYYDKDFNNEADTPDNFQSRRPNTSFCFLDIRSPGLGDTAMYLCATRGQGTDTQYFGPGTRLTVL.

In nucleotides, the CDR3 is TGTGCCAGCAGCTTCGGGACAGGGGCCGGCGAGCAGTACTTC. As protein: CASSFGTGAGEQYF. The chain recombines TRBV28 with TRBJ2-7; 10 nucleotides match TRBD1. CDR1 MDHEN and CDR2 SYDVKM come from the germline V gene. J was trimmed by 6 bases and V by 6 bases; bases with no gene match: 8. CDR3 length: 14 amino acids.

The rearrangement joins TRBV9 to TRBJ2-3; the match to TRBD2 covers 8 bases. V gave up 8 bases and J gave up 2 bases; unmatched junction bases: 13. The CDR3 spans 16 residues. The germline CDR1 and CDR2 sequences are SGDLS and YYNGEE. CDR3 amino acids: CASAPGGAATTDTQYF. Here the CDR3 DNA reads TGTGCCAGTGCACCGGGAGGGGCTGCTACCACAGATACGCAGTATTTT.

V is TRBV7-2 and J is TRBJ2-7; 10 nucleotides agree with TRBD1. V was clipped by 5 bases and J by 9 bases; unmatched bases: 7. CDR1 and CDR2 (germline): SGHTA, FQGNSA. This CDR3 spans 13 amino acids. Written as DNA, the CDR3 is TGTGCCAGCAGCCTAGGACAGGGGGGCGTGCAGTACTTC. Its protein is CASSLGQGGVQYF.

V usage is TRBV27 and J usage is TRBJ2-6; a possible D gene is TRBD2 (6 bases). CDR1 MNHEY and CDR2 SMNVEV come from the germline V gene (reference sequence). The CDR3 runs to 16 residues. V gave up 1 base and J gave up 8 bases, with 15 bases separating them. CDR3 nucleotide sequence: TGTGCCAGCAGTTTATTGGGGGGATTGGAAACCAACGTCCTGACTTTC. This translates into CASSLLGGLETNVLTF.

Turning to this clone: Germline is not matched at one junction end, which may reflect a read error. DNA of the CDR3: TGCGCCAGTAGACGAGATTCAGCGGCACCCTCCTACGAGCAGTACTTC. Amino acid sequence: CASRRDSAAPSYEQYF. The rearrangement uses TRBV19 and TRBJ2-5; possibly TRBD2 for D (5 bases). The last part of the DNA fits TRBJ2-7 better; the J call may be wrong. The CDR3 runs 16 residues. From germline, CDR1 is LNHDA and CDR2 SQIVND (reference sequence).

The CDR3 reads CASSFPGGEQYF. Here the CDR3 DNA reads TGTGCCAGCAGCTTTCCGGGGGGCGAGCAGTACTTC. The chain is built from TRBV5-4 and TRBJ2-7; 7 nucleotides match TRBD2. After removal of 2 bases from V and 6 bases from J, the junction contained 2 bases not matched to a gene. The CDR3 runs to 12 residues. Germline assignment: CDR1 SGHNT and CDR2 YYREEE (reference sequence).

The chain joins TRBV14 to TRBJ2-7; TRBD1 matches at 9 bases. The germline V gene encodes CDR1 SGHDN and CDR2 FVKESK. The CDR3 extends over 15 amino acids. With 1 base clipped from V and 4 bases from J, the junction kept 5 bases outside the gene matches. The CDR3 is CASSQGGTGIYEQYF. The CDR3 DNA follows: TGTGCCAGCAGCCAAGGGGGGACAGGGATTTACGAGCAGTACTTC. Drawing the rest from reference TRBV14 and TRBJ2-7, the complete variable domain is EAGVTQFPSHSVIEKGQTVTLRCDPISGHDNLYWYRRVMGKEIKFLLHFVKESKQDESGMPNNRFLAERTGGTYSTLKVQPAELEDSGVYFCASSQGGTGIYEQYFGPGTRLTVT.

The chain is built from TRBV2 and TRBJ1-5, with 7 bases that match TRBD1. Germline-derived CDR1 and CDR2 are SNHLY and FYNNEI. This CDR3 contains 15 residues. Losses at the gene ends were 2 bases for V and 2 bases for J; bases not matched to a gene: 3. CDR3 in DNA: TGTGCCAGCAGTGAAAGACAGGGTGGCAATCAGCCCCAGCATTTT. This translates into CASSERQGGNQPQHF.

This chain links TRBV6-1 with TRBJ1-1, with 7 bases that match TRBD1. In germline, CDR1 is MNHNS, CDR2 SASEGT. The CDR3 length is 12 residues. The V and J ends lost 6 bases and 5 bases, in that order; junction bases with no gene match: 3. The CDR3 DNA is TGTGCCAGCAGGGGGACAGTTACTGAAGCTTTCTTT. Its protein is CASRGTVTEAFF.

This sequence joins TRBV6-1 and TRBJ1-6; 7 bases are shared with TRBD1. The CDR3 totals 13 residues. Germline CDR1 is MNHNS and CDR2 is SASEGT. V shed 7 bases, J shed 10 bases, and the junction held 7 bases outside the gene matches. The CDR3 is CASNIQGSSPLHF. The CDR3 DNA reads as TGTGCCAGCAATATACAGGGGAGCTCACCCCTCCACTTT.

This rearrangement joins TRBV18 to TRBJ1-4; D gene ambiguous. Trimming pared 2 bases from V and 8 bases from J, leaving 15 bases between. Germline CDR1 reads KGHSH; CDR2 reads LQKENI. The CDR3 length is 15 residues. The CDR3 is CASSPRAATGEKLFF. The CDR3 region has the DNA TGTGCCAGCTCACCAAGGGCAGCGACGGGGGAAAAACTGTTTTTT.

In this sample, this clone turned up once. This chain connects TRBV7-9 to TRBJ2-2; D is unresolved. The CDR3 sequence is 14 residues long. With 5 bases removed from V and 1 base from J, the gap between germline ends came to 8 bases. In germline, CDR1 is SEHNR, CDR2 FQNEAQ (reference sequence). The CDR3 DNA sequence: TGTGCCAGCAGCCACTATGGGAACACCGGGGAGCTGTTTTTT. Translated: CASSHYGNTGELFF.

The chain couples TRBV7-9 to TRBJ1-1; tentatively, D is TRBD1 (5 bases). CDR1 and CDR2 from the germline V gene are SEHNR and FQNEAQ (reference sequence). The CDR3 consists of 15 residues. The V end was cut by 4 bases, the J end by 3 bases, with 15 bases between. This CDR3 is CASSSKLGGYTEAFF. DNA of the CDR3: TGTGCCAGCAGCTCCAAGCTGGGGGGATACACTGAAGCTTTCTTT. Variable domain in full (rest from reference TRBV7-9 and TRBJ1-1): DTGVSQNPRHKITKRGQNVTFRCDPISEHNRLYWYRQTLGQGPEFLTYFQNEAQLEKSRLLSDRFSAERPKGSFSTLEIQRTEQGDSAMYLCASSSKLGGYTEAFFGQGTRLTVV.

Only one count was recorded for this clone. In DNA, the CDR3 is TGTGCCAGCAGCTTAGTAGGGGGCGAAAGCTACGAGCAGTACTTC. Protein sequence: CASSLVGGESYEQYF. The chain combines TRBV7-8 with TRBJ2-7; 7 bases are shared with TRBD1. This CDR3 comprises 15 residues. The trim removed 1 base at V and 3 bases at J, leaving 6 bases unmatched. The V gene's germline CDR1 is SGHVS and CDR2 FQNEAQ.

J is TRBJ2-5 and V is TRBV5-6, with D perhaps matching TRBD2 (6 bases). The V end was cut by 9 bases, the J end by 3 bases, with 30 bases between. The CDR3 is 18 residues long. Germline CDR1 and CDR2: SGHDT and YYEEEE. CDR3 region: CATRRSIKEGRKKETQYF. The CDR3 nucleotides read TGTGCCACCCGACGGTCTATTAAGGAGGGGCGGAAGAAAGAGACCCAGTACTTC. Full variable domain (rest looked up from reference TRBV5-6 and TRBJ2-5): DAGVTQSPTHLIKTRGQQVTLRCSPKSGHDTVSWYQQALGQGPQFIFQYYEEEERQRGNFPDRFSGHQFPNYSSELNVNALLLGDSALYLCATRRSIKEGRKKETQYFGPGTRLLVL.

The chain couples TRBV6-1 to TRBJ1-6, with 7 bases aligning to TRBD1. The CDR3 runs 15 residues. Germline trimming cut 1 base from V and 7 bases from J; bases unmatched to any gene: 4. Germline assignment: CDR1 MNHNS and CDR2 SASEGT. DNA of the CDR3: TGTGCCAGCAGTGAAGTCGACAGGGTAAATTCACCCCTCCACTTT. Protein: CASSEVDRVNSPLHF.